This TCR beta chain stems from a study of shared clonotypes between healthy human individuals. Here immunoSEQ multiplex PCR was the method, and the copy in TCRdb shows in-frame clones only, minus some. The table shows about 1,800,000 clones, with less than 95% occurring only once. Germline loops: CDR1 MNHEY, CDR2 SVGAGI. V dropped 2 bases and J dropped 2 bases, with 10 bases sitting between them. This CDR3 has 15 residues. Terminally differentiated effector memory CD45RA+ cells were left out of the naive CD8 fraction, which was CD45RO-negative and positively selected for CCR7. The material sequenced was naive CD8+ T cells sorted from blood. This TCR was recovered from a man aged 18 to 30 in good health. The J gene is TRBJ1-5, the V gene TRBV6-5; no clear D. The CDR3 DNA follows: TGTGCCAGCAGTTACCGCGGGGAGGGCAATCAGCCCCAGCATTTT. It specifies CASSYRGEGNQPQHF.